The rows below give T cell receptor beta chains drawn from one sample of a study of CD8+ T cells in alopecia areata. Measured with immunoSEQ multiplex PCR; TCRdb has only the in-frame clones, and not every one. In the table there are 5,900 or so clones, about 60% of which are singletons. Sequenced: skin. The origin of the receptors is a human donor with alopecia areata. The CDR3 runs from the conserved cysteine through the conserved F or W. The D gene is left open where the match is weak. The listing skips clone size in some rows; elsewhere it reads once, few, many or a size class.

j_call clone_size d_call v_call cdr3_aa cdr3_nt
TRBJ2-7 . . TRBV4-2 CASSQGLWDEAYEQYF TGTGCCAGCAGCCAAGGTCTTTGGGACGAGGCCTACGAGCAGTACTTC
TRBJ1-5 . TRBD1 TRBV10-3 CAISESRGLQPQHF TGTGCCATCAGTGAGTCTAGGGGGCTTCAGCCCCAGCATTTT
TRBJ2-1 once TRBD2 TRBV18 CASSPSFGRAEEQFF TGTGCCAGCTCACCTTCTTTCGGGAGGGCCGAGGAGCAGTTCTTC
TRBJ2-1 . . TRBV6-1 CASRSAVPSYNEQFF TGTGCCAGCAGGTCGGCCGTTCCGTCCTACAATGAGCAGTTCTTC
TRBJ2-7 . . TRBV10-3 CAISPQRRSSYEQYF TGTGCCATCAGCCCGCAGAGAAGGAGCTCCTACGAGCAGTACTTC
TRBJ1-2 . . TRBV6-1 CASSDPTGIGYTF TGTGCCAGCAGTGACCCAACAGGGATAGGCTACACCTTC
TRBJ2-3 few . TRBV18 CASSPQGLDTQYF TGTGCCAGCTCACCGCAGGGACTGGATACGCAGTATTTT
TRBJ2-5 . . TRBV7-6 CASSLLMGHQETQYF TGTGCCAGCAGCCTGTTGATGGGGCATCAAGAGACCCAGTACTTC
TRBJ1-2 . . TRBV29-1 CSVESPGHGYTF TGCAGCGTTGAATCCCCAGGGCATGGCTACACCTTC
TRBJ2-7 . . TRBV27 CASSPSGPAKAYEQYF TGTGCCAGCAGTCCTTCGGGACCAGCCAAGGCCTACGAGCAGTACTTC
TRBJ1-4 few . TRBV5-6 CASSLAETYNEKLFF TGTGCCAGCAGCTTGGCCGAAACCTATAATGAAAAACTGTTTTTT
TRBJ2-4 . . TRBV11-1 CASSFRSGQGDLIQYF TGTGCCAGCAGCTTTAGAAGCGGTCAGGGTGATCTCATTCAGTACTTC
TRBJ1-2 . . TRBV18 CASSPATGTPGGYTF TGTGCCAGCTCACCAGCTACCGGGACACCGGGAGGCTACACCTTC
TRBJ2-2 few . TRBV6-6 CASSYTLVTGELFF TGTGCCAGCAGTTACACCTTGGTCACCGGGGAGCTGTTTTTT
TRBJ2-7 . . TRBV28 CASHGANFDEQYF TGTGCCAGCCACGGGGCCAATTTCGACGAGCAGTACTTC
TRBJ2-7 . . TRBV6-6 CASSAFELSALYEQYF TGTGCCAGCAGTGCGTTCGAACTCTCTGCTCTCTACGAGCAGTACTTC
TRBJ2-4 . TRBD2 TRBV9 CASTPGGAFGDIQYF TGTGCCAGCACCCCCGGGGGGGCATTTGGTGACATTCAGTACTTC
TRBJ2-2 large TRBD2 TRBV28 CASSGSGSPTGELFF TGTGCCAGCAGCGGTAGCGGGAGCCCCACCGGGGAGCTGTTTTTT
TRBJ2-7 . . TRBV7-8 CASSTRTETYEQYF TGTGCCAGCAGCACCCGGACCGAAACCTACGAGCAGTACTTC
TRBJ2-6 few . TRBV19 CASSQGYGANVLTF TGTGCCAGTAGTCAAGGGTATGGGGCCAACGTCCTGACTTTC
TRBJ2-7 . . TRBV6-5 CASSKTYEQYF TGTGCCAGCAGTAAGACCTACGAGCAGTACTTC
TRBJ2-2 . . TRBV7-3 CASSLIQGNTGELFF TGTGCCAGCAGCTTAATACAGGGGAACACCGGGGAGCTGTTTTTT
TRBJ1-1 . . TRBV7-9 CASSSYDIEAFF TGTGCCAGCAGCTCCTACGATATTGAAGCTTTCTTT
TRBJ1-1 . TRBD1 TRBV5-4 CASRRNRGAEAFF TGTGCCAGCCGCCGGAACAGGGGAGCTGAAGCTTTCTTT
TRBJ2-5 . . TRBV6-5 CASSYSRLAETQYF TGTGCCAGCAGTTACTCGAGACTCGCGGAGACCCAGTACTTC
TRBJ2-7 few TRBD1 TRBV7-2 CASAGTVTFLAYDEQYF TGTGCCAGCGCCGGGACAGTCACCTTTCTCGCCTACGACGAGCAGTACTTC
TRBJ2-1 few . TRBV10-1 CASSPGNNEQFF TGCGCCAGCAGTCCGGGAAACAATGAGCAGTTCTTC